Described below is a single TCR beta chain sequence and its context. What it binds is not known. The germline gives CDR1 ENHRY, CDR2 SYGVKD. The ends were cut back, 6 bases at V and 1 base at J, with 9 bases in the middle. This CDR3 has 14 amino acids. This sample is part of a study of CD4 T cells in relation to SARS-CoV-2 and coronaviruses. The assay was immunoSEQ multiplex PCR, and TCRdb's table has in-frame clones only and misses some. This sample yields over 40,000 clones, of which about 87% are seen a single time; roughly 1.2% belongs to the top ten. The V call is TRBV10-3, the J call TRBJ2-2, with D possibly TRBD2 on 7 matching bases. Sequenced material: naive CD4+ T cells from PBMCs, cultured in vitro. As to subset: naive CD4+ T cells isolated by negative enrichment. This receptor was identified in an adult with COVID-19. The CDR3, as DNA: TGTGCCATCAGGAGGGGGGGGAACACCGGGGAGCTGTTTTTT. It is translated as CAIRRGGNTGELFF.